The clone carrying this T cell receptor beta chain was detected ten times or more. The record originates from a study of T cells in Graves' hyperthyroidism and ophthalmopathy. CDR1 is LGHNA, CDR2 YSLEER, per germline. This CDR3 has 15 residues. Trimming left V 4 bases short and J 4 bases short, with 17 bases between. Uncontrolled infection, other autoimmune disease, pregnancy or lactation excluded patients. TCR beta CDR3 region amplification was performed from RNA transcripts. An initial round of RT-PCR targeting the TCR CDR3 relied on the HTBI primer set. Via MiXCR, TCRdb re-called the multiplex PCR reads, giving one row per CDR3 protein. Here the sample spans roughly 250,000 distinct CDR3 sequences, about 16% being singletons.

The sample was blood. The receptor's source is a young woman with Graves' ophthalmopathy. The rearrangement joins TRBV4-3 to TRBJ2-7; D gene ambiguous. In nucleotides, the CDR3 is TGCGCCAGCAGCCCTGGACGGACCTCGGTATACGAGCAGTACTTC. It codes for CASSPGRTSVYEQYF.